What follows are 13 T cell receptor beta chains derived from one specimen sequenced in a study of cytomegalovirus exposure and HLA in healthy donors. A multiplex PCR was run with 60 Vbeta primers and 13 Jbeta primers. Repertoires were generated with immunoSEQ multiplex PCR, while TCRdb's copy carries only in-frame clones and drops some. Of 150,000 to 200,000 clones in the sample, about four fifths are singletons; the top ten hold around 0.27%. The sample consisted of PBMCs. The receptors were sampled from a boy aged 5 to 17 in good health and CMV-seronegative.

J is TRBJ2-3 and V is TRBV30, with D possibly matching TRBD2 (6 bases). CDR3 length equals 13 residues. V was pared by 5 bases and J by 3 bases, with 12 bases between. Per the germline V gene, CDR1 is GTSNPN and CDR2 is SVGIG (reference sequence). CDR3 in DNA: TGTGCCTGGGCCCGGGGGAGGACAGATACGCAGTATTTT. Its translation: CAWARGRTDTQYF.

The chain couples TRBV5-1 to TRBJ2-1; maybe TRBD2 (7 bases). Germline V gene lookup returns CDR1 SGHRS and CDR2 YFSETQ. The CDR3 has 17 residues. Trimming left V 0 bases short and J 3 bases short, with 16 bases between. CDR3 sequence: CASSLGGGRGHYNEQFF. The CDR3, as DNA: TGCGCCAGCAGCTTGGGGGGGGGCAGGGGCCACTACAATGAGCAGTTCTTC. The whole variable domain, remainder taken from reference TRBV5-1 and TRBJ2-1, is KAGVTQTPRYLIKTRGQQVTLSCSPISGHRSVSWYQQTPGQGLQFLFEYFSETQRNKGNFPGRFSGRQFSNSRSEMNVSTLELGDSALYLCASSLGGGRGHYNEQFFGPGTRLTVL.

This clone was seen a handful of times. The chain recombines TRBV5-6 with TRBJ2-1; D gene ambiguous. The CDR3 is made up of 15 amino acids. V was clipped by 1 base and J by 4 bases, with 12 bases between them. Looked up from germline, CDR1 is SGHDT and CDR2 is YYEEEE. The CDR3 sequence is CASSLWAIVYNEQFF. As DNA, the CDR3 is TGTGCCAGCAGCTTGTGGGCTATCGTTTACAATGAGCAGTTCTTC.

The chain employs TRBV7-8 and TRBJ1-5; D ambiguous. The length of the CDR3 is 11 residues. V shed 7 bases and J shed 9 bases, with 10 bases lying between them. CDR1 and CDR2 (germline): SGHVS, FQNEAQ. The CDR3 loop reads CASTTLGPQHF. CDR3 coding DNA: TGTGCCAGCACCACCCTCGGGCCCCAGCATTTT. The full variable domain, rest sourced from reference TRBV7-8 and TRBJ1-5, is GAGVSQSPRYKVAKRGQDVALRCDPISGHVSLFWYQQALGQGPEFLTYFQNEAQLDKSGLPSDRFFAERPEGSVSTLKIQRTQQEDSAVYLCASTTLGPQHFGDGTRLSIL.

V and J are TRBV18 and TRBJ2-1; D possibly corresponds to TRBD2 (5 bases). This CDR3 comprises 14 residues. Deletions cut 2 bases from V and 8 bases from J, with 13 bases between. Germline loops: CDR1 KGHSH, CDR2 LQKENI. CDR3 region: CASSPSTRDDEQFF. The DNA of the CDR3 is TGTGCCAGCTCACCAAGCACTAGGGATGATGAGCAGTTCTTC.

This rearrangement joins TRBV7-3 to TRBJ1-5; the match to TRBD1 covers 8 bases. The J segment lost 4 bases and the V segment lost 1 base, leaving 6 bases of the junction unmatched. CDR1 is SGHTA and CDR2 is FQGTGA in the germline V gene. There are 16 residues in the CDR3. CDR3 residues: CASSLMGGTGNQPQHF. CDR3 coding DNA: TGTGCCAGCAGCTTAATGGGTGGGACAGGTAATCAGCCCCAGCATTTT.

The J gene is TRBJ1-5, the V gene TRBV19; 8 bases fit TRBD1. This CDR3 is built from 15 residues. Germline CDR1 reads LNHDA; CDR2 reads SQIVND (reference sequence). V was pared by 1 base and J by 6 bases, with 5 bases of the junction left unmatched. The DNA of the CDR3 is TGTGCCAGTAGTATAGTCAGGGGGCGCGGTCAGCCCCAGCATTTT. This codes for CASSIVRGRGQPQHF.

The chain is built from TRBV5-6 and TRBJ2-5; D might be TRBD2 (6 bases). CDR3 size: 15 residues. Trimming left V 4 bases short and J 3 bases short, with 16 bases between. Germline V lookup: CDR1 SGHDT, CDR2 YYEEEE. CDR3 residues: CASSHLVGGEETQYF. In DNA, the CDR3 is TGTGCCAGCAGCCACCTAGTGGGCGGGGAAGAGACCCAGTACTTC.

CDR3 nucleotides: TGTGCCAGCAGTTCTAAGTCCCGGGACAGGACTGAAGCTTTCTTT. It encodes CASSSKSRDRTEAFF. The rearrangement uses TRBV6-5 and TRBJ1-1, with 8 positions matching TRBD1. The V segment lost 4 bases and the J segment 5 bases; nucleotides outside the gene matches: 9. Germline loops: CDR1 MNHEY, CDR2 SVGAGI. The CDR3 covers 15 residues.

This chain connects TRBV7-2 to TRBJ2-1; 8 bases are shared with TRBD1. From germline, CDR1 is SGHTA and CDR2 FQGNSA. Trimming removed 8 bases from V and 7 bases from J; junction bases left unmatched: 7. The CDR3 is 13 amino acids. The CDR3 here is CASGRTGLNEQFF. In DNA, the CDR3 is TGTGCCAGCGGACGGACAGGGTTGAATGAGCAGTTCTTC.

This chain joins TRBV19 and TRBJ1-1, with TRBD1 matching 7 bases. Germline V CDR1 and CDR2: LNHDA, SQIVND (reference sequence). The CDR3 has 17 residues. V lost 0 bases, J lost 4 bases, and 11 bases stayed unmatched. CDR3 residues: CASSIDPLTGTGTEAFF. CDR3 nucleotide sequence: TGTGCCAGTAGTATAGATCCCCTGACAGGGACGGGCACTGAAGCTTTCTTT.

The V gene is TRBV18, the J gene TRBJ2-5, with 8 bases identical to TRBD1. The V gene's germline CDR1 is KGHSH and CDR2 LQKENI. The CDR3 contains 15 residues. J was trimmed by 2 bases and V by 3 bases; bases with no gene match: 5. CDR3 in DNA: TGTGCCAGCTCACCTTACCGGGACAGGCAAGAGACCCAGTACTTC. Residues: CASSPYRDRQETQYF.

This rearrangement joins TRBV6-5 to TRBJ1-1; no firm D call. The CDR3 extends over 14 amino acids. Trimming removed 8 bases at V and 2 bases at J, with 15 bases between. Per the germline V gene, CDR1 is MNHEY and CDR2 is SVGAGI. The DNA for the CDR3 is TGTGCCAGCGGAACCGGGAGGTTAAACACTGAAGCTTTCTTT. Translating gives CASGTGRLNTEAFF.